This T cell receptor (beta chain) was documented in a study of cytomegalovirus exposure and HLA in healthy donors. Looking at the study overall: Samples from HLA-typed donors yielded some 85 million unique TCRs in an early data release.

In the PCR, 60 Vbeta and 13 Jbeta primers were used. Sequenced by immunoSEQ multiplex PCR; TCRdb stores in-frame clones only, minus some. Here the sample spans around 37,000 clones, roughly 80% being singletons. Findings and caveats of the study: When analyzed later, a missense DCLRE1C variant was found to be linked to TCR beta V- and J-gene trimming. Later on, an analysis showed TCR association rates differing by HLA locus, with DRB1 the most and HLA-C the fewest.

Comments on this clone: Its cognate antigen is unknown.

From germline, CDR1 is MDHEN and CDR2 SYDVKM. The junction had 13 bases not matched to a gene; V was cut back by 5 bases and J by 0 bases. The length of the CDR3 is 20 residues. Nominal health characterized the donors when sampled, though unrecorded immune exposures were likely. The chain employs TRBV28 and TRBJ2-2; 12 positions agree with TRBD1. The TCR sequence derives from a middle-aged man in good health and CMV-seronegative. What was sequenced was PBMCs. Written as DNA, the CDR3 is TGTGCCAGCAGTAGCCCGCTTGGGACAGGGGGCCCTTCGAACACCGGGGAGCTGTTTTTT. Translation: CASSSPLGTGGPSNTGELFF.